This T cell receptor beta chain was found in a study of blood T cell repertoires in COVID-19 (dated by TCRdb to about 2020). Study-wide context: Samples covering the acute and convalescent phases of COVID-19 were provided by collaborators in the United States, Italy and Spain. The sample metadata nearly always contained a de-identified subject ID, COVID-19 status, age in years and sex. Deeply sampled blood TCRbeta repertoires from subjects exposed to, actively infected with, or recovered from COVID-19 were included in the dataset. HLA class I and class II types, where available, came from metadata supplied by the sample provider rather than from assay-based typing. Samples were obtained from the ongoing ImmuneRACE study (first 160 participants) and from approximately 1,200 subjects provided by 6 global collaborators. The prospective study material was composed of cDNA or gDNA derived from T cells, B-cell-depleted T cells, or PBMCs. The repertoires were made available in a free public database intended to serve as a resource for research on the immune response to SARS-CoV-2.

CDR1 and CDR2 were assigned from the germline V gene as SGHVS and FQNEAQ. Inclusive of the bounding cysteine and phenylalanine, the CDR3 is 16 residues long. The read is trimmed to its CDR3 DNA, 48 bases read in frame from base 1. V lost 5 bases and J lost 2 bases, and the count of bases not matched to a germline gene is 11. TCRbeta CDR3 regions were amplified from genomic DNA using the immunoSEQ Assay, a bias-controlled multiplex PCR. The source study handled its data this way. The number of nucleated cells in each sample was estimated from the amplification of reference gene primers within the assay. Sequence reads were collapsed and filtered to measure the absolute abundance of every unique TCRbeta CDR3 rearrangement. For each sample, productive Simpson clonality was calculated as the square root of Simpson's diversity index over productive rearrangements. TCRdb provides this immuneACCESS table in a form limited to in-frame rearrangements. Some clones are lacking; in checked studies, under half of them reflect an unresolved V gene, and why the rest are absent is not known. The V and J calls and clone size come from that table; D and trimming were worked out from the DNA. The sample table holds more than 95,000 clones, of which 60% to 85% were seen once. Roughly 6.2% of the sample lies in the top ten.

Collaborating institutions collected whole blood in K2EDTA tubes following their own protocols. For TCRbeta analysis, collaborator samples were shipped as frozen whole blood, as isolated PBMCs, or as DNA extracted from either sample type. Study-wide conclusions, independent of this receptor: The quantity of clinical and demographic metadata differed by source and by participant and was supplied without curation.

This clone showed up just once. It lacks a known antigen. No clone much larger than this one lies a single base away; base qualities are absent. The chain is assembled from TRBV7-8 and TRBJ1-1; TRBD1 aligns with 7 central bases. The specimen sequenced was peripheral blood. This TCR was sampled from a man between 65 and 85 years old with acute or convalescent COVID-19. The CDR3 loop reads CASSGNRDSLNTEAFF. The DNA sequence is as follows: TGTGCCAGCAGCGGAAACCGGGACAGCTTAAACACTGAAGCTTTCTTT.